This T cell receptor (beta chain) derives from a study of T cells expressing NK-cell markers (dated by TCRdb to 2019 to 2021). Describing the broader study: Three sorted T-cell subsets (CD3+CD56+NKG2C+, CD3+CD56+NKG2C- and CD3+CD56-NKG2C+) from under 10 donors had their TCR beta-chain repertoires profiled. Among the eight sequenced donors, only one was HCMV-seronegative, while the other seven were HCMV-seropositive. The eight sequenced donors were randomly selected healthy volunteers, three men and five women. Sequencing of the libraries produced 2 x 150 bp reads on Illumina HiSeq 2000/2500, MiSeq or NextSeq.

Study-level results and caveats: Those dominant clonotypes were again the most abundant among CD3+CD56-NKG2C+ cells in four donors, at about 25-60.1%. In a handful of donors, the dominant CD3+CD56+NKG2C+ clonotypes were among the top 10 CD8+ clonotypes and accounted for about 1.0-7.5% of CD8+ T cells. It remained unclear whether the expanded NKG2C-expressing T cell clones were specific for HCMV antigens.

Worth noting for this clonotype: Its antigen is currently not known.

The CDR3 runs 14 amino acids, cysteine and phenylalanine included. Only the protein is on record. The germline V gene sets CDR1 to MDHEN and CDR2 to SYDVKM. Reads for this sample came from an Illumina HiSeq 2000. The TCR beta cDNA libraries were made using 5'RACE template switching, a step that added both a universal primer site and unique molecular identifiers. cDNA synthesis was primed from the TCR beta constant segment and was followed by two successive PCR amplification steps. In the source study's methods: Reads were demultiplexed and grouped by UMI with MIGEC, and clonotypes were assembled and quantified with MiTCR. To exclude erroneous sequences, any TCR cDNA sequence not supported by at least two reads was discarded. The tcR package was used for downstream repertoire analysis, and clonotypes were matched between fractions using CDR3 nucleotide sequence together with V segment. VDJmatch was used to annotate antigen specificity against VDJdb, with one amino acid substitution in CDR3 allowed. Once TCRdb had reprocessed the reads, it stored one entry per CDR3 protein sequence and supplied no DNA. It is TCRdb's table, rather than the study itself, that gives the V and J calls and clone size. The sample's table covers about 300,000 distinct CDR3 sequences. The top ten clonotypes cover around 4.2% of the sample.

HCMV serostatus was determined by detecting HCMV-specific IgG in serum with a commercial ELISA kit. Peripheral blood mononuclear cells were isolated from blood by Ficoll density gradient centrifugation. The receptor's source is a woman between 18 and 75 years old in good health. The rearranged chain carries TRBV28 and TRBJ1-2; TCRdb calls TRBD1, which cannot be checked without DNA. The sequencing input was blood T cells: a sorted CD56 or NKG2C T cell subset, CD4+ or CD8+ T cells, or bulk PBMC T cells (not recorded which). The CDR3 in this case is CASSLVKGNYGYTF.